This TCR beta chain was captured by sequencing in a study of T cells in Graves' hyperthyroidism and ophthalmopathy. The table lists this clonotype with many counts. This CDR3 is built from 13 residues. Trimming cost V 3 bases and J 5 bases, with 8 bases left between them. Per germline, CDR1 DFQATT and CDR2 SNEGSKA (reference sequence). Researchers took RNA transcripts and amplified the TCR beta CDR3 regions from them. The TCR CDR3 first-round RT-PCR relied on the HTBI primer set. TCRdb recomputed calls from the multiplex PCR reads with MiXCR, one row per CDR3 protein. Seen here are some 270,000 distinct CDR3 sequences, approximately 25% observed once, and the top ten hold approximately 32%.

Sequenced: blood. The chain combines TRBV20-1 with TRBJ1-6; the D gene is possibly TRBD1 (6 bases). This receptor was identified in a middle-aged woman with Graves' ophthalmopathy. The CDR3 DNA is TGCAGTGCTAGGGGACAAAATAATTCACCCCTCCACTTT. Its translation: CSARGQNNSPLHF.